This T cell receptor beta chain came from a study of blood T cell repertoires in COVID-19. For the study at large: In each case, the material was cDNA or gDNA derived from T cells, B-cell-depleted T cells, or PBMCs.

Per the authors' pipeline: Cell counts per sample came from amplifying reference gene primers. Clones were sequenced by immunoSEQ multiplex PCR, and TCRdb holds only the in-frame ones, with some missing. The V and J calls and clone size come from that table; D and trimming were worked out from the DNA. The sample consists of more than 200,000 clones, approximately 90% of them appearing once. Looked up from germline, CDR1 is LNHDA and CDR2 is SQIVND (reference sequence). The V gene lost 5 bases and the J gene lost 5 bases, with 13 bases spanning the gap. CDR3 length equals 14 residues. The table lists this clone with a count of one.

V is TRBV19 and J is TRBJ1-5, with D hard to call. This receptor was identified in a man aged 35 to 55 with acute or convalescent COVID-19. Material: peripheral blood. The CDR3 is CASSEWSPDQPQHF. CDR3 coding DNA: TGTGCCAGTAGTGAATGGAGTCCGGATCAGCCCCAGCATTTT.